This TCR beta chain was found in a study of T cell clusters in autoimmune cytopenias. Concerning this clonotype: The antigen remains undetermined.

The CDR3 consists of 16 residues. Germline V gene lookup returns CDR1 MRHNA and CDR2 SNTAGT. TRB was amplified from approximately 230 ng of peripheral blood genomic DNA per sample. General study findings and limits: Comparing secondary cytopenia with chronic lymphocytic leukemia showed no cluster-lack signature, apparently masked by lymphoma repertoire.

One tube held mixed TRB-A and TRB-B primer pools for touch-down PCR. Each CDR3 protein gets one entry in TCRdb, which reprocessed the multiplex PCR reads and gives no DNA. The specimen's table records several thousand distinct CDR3 sequences. This same sample was also part of a study on T cell repertoires in aging, cancer and after chemotherapy. Turning to that study: Donor ages fell into six groups from 30 or younger up to 70 or older. Repeat sampling of healthy donors over several months to years showed clear clonal overlap. In each cancer cohort, median generation probability increased across chemotherapy, suggesting thymic output rebounded.

This receptor was taken from a human donor in good health. This sequence joins TRBV6-4 and TRBJ2-3; without DNA, the TCRdb call of TRBD2 cannot be checked. Sequenced material: peripheral blood. CDR3 sequence: CASSRTSGRPGDTQYF.